The T cell receptor (beta chain) described here comes from a study of blood T cell repertoires in COVID-19. TCRdb keeps only in-frame clones here, not all; method: immunoSEQ multiplex PCR. The sample gives 140,000 to 150,000 clones, 85% to 90% of which show up once; around 8.3% is in the top ten. The CDR3 loop spans 15 amino acids. V was trimmed by 4 bases and J by 3 bases, leaving 13 bases between them. Germline CDR1 reads MGHRA; CDR2 reads YSYEKL. The chain links TRBV4-1 to TRBJ2-1; the D gene is possibly TRBD1 (5 bases). The receptor was derived from a woman aged 45-60 years with active or convalescent COVID-19. Material for sequencing was peripheral blood. The CDR3 DNA is TGCGCCAGCAGCCCCCCCAGGGCCATCTACAATGAGCAGTTCTTC. Translated, it gives CASSPPRAIYNEQFF.